This T cell receptor beta chain emerged from a study of cytomegalovirus exposure and HLA in healthy donors. As for the study in general: Unique TCRs numbering around 85 million, obtained from HLA-typed donors, made up an early data release.

As to this clone: Its antigen is as yet unknown.

Study-wide findings and caveats: HLA alleles showed associations with about 15,000 TCR beta sequences in a later analysis, at a 0.05 false discovery rate. Presence/absence analyses took donor sequencing depth as roughly uniform.

13 Jbeta primers and 60 Vbeta primers were used for the PCR. Using immunoSEQ multiplex PCR, the repertoire was profiled, and TCRdb retains in-frame clones only, with some absent. Of approximately 120,000 clones listed, about 76% are singletons. The germline V gene has CDR1 SGHRS and CDR2 YFSETQ. Trimming took 5 bases from V and 5 from J, leaving 15 bases between them. This CDR3 comprises 14 residues. V gene TRBV5-1 combines with J gene TRBJ2-3; D perhaps matches TRBD1 (5 bases). The sequencing input was PBMCs. The source of this sequence is a man aged 40-50 years in good health and CMV-seronegative. The DNA of the CDR3 is TGCGCCAGCAGGGGGTTGGGGCCCGGAGATACGCAGTATTTT. Translated: CASRGLGPGDTQYF.